A selection of T cell receptor beta chains follows, all from one sample in a study of cytomegalovirus exposure and HLA in healthy donors. TCRdb keeps only in-frame clones here, not all; method: immunoSEQ multiplex PCR. The sample contains roughly 150,000 clones, 75% to 80% of which appear only once. The sequenced sample consisted of PBMCs. The receptors derive from a woman between 40 and 50 years old in good health and CMV-seropositive. Each CDR3 is given with its conserved first and last residue. The D gene is left open where the match is weak. Clone size is given for some rows only: seen once, a few or many times, or a class if the clone is expanded.

j_gene,d_gene,abundance,v_gene,CDR3aa,CDR3nt
TRBJ2-5,TRBD1,NA,TRBV6-1,CASSRAGGAEETQYF,TGTGCCAGCAGTCGGGCAGGGGGCGCGGAAGAGACCCAGTACTTC
TRBJ2-7,NA,NA,TRBV5-6,CASSGALRLYEQYF,TGTGCCAGCAGCGGGGCTCTTAGACTCTACGAGCAGTACTTC
TRBJ1-2,NA,NA,TRBV27,CATRVPYYGYTF,TGTGCCACCCGGGTACCCTACTATGGCTACACCTTC
TRBJ2-7,TRBD2,NA,TRBV28,CASSLGTSGVLGQYF,TGTGCCAGCAGCTTAGGGACTAGCGGGGTGCTCGGGCAGTACTTC
TRBJ2-7,TRBD1,NA,TRBV6-1,CASSALDRASYEQYF,TGTGCCAGCAGTGCCCTGGACAGGGCCTCCTACGAGCAGTACTTC
TRBJ2-6,NA,few,TRBV5-4,CASSSQGGANVLTF,TGTGCCAGCAGCTCCCAGGGTGGGGCCAACGTCCTGACTTTC
TRBJ1-5,TRBD1,NA,TRBV18,CASSPQPTSTGGFWDNQPQHF,TGTGCCAGCTCACCACAACCGACATCGACAGGGGGCTTTTGGGACAATCAGCCCCAGCATTTT
TRBJ1-1,NA,few,TRBV29-1,CSVEGALNTEAFF,TGCAGCGTTGAAGGGGCGCTTAACACTGAAGCTTTCTTT
TRBJ1-2,NA,NA,TRBV7-2,CASSGSQVYGYTF,TGTGCCAGCAGCGGCTCACAGGTCTATGGCTACACCTTC
TRBJ2-6,NA,NA,TRBV30,CAWSASEVSGANVLTF,TGTGCCTGGAGCGCTTCTGAGGTATCGGGGGCCAACGTCCTGACTTTC
TRBJ2-4,NA,NA,TRBV11-2,CASSSGLTGKEYF,TGTGCCAGCAGCTCGGGACTCACAGGAAAGGAGTACTTC
TRBJ1-2,TRBD1,NA,TRBV11-2,CASSPTPGQGALNGYTF,TGTGCCAGCAGCCCGACCCCCGGACAGGGGGCTTTAAACGGCTACACCTTC
TRBJ2-1,NA,NA,TRBV4-1,CASSQGDGNEQFF,TGCGCCAGCAGCCAAGGAGACGGGAATGAGCAGTTCTTC
TRBJ1-1,TRBD1,NA,TRBV10-2,CASRNHRGLDTEAFF,TGCGCCAGCAGGAATCACAGGGGGCTTGACACTGAAGCTTTCTTT
TRBJ2-7,NA,NA,TRBV6-6,CASSYRGIHEQYF,TGTGCCAGCAGTTACCGCGGGATTCACGAGCAGTACTTC
TRBJ1-1,TRBD1,NA,TRBV11-2,CASSLIQGAVDTEAFF,TGTGCCAGCAGCCTAATACAGGGGGCAGTGGACACTGAAGCTTTCTTT
TRBJ1-5,NA,NA,TRBV10-3,CAISDSGGKDQPQHF,TGTGCCATCAGTGACTCCGGGGGGAAGGACCAGCCCCAGCATTTT
TRBJ2-5,TRBD1,NA,TRBV5-1,CASSLGGLRGREGYTETQYF,TGCGCCAGCAGCTTGGGGGGTCTCAGGGGGCGCGAGGGATATACGGAGACCCAGTACTTC
TRBJ1-1,NA,NA,TRBV5-1,CASSQGLLGTEAFF,TGCGCCAGCAGCCAGGGGCTGCTGGGCACTGAAGCTTTCTTT
TRBJ2-7,NA,NA,TRBV5-8,CASSYEQYF,TGTGCCAGCAGCTACGAGCAGTACTTC
TRBJ2-3,NA,NA,TRBV27,CASSLIGTDTQYF,TGTGCCAGCAGTTTAATCGGCACAGATACGCAGTATTTT
TRBJ2-7,TRBD2,NA,TRBV10-3,CAIRPVGGSYEQYF,TGTGCCATCAGGCCGGTGGGGGGGTCCTACGAGCAGTACTTC
TRBJ1-2,TRBD1,few,TRBV6-1,CASSSRDRGPDGYTF,TGTGCCAGCAGTTCCCGGGACAGGGGGCCGGATGGCTACACCTTC
TRBJ1-4,NA,NA,TRBV7-9,CASRGEGGREKLFF,TGTGCCAGCAGAGGAGAGGGGGGGCGGGAAAAACTGTTTTTT
TRBJ2-5,TRBD2,NA,TRBV18,CASSTRTGGETQYF,TGTGCCAGCTCAACCCGGACGGGGGGGGAGACCCAGTACTTC
TRBJ2-1,TRBD1,NA,TRBV7-2,CASSLGRDRGFGEQFF,TGTGCCAGCAGCTTAGGTCGGGACAGGGGGTTTGGTGAGCAGTTCTTC
TRBJ2-6,NA,NA,TRBV7-9,CSSSFSRGSGANVLTF,TGTTCCAGCAGCTTCTCTCGGGGCTCTGGGGCCAACGTCCTGACTTTC
TRBJ2-7,TRBD2,NA,TRBV2,CASSAGAGGVEQYF,TGTGCCAGCAGCGCCGGGGCGGGAGGGGTCGAGCAGTACTTC
TRBJ2-1,TRBD2,few,TRBV7-9,CASSLSGSHEQFF,TGTGCCAGCAGCTTAAGCGGGAGTCATGAGCAGTTCTTC
TRBJ1-1,NA,NA,TRBV2,CASGSGLSGTEAFF,TGTGCCAGCGGGAGCGGTCTTAGCGGCACTGAAGCTTTCTTT
TRBJ1-5,TRBD1,NA,TRBV19,CASSIDRDRSLSPQHF,TGTGCCAGTAGTATAGACCGGGACAGGTCCCTTTCGCCCCAGCATTTT
TRBJ2-7,TRBD2,NA,TRBV6-6,CASKPDSGSSYEQYF,TGTGCCAGCAAACCAGATAGCGGGAGCTCCTACGAGCAGTACTTC
TRBJ2-7,NA,NA,TRBV13,CASSLTPGIEQYF,TGTGCCAGCAGCTTAACCCCCGGTATCGAGCAGTACTTC
TRBJ2-1,TRBD2,few,TRBV5-1,CASSLSGTYSSYNEQFF,TGCGCCAGCAGCTTAAGCGGGACCTACAGCTCCTACAATGAGCAGTTCTTC
TRBJ1-2,TRBD1,NA,TRBV6-1,CASTITGGNGYTF,TGTGCCAGCACCATCACAGGGGGAAATGGCTACACCTTC
TRBJ2-6,NA,NA,TRBV9,CASSVTSAYSGANVLTF,TGTGCCAGCAGCGTAACCAGCGCGTACTCTGGGGCCAACGTCCTGACTTTC
TRBJ1-4,NA,NA,TRBV6-1,CASSLRDTPAEKLFF,TGTGCCAGCAGTCTGAGGGACACCCCGGCTGAAAAACTGTTTTTT
TRBJ1-5,NA,few,TRBV5-6,CASATRGNNQPQHF,TGTGCCAGCGCAACCAGGGGCAACAATCAGCCCCAGCATTTT
TRBJ2-1,TRBD2,NA,TRBV7-2,CATTTGTSSYNEQFF,TGTGCCACCACAACCGGGACTAGCTCCTACAATGAGCAGTTCTTC
TRBJ2-1,TRBD2,NA,TRBV9,CASSPRLAGSNEQFF,TGTGCCAGCAGCCCCCGACTAGCGGGGAGTAATGAGCAGTTCTTC